One and the same sample provided the 12 T cell receptor beta chains below, sequenced in a study of blood T cell repertoires in COVID-19. Clones were read by immunoSEQ multiplex PCR, and TCRdb kept only the in-frame ones, dropping some. In the table there are under 300,000 clones, 85% to 90% of which are singletons. Source material: PBMCs or T cells enriched from blood (not recorded which). The origin of the receptors is a woman in her fifties or sixties who had recovered from COVID-19.

This chain links TRBV15 with TRBJ1-5, with a possible D match to TRBD1 (6 bases). Trimming took 5 bases from V and 7 from J, leaving 12 bases between them. From germline, CDR1 is LNHNV and CDR2 YYDKDF (reference sequence). This CDR3 spans 13 amino acids. The CDR3 sequence is CATSVDRLQPQHF. CDR3 nucleotides: TGTGCCACCAGCGTGGACAGATTACAGCCCCAGCATTTT. Looking up the rest from reference TRBV15 and TRBJ1-5 gives the full variable domain: DAMVIQNPRYQVTQFGKPVTLSCSQTLNHNVMYWYQQKSSQAPKLLFHYYDKDFNNEADTPDNFQSRRPNTSFCFLDIRSPGLGDTAMYLCATSVDRLQPQHFGDGTRLSIL.

The chain uses TRBV3-1 (or the pseudogene TRBV3-2) and TRBJ2-5, with TRBD1 matching over 8 bases. V lost 4 bases and J lost 7; bases outside the gene matches: 5. The CDR3 length is 13 residues. The V gene's germline CDR1 is LGHDT and CDR2 YNNKEL (reference sequence). CDR3 amino acids: CASSPDRDGTQYF. For the CDR3, the DNA is TGTGCCAGCAGCCCGGACAGGGACGGGACCCAGTACTTC.

This rearrangement joins TRBV5-1 to TRBJ2-2; D is undetermined. The length of the CDR3 is 13 residues. Germline V gene lookup returns CDR1 SGHRS and CDR2 YFSETQ. Trimming removed 2 bases at V and 5 bases at J, with 7 bases between. This CDR3 is CASSFSVTGELFF. The DNA for the CDR3 is TGCGCCAGCAGCTTTAGTGTTACCGGGGAGCTGTTTTTT. Using reference TRBV5-1 and TRBJ2-2 for the parts outside the CDR3, the full variable domain is KAGVTQTPRYLIKTRGQQVTLSCSPISGHRSVSWYQQTPGQGLQFLFEYFSETQRNKGNFPGRFSGRQFSNSRSEMNVSTLELGDSALYLCASSFSVTGELFFGEGSRLTVL.

The J gene is TRBJ2-2, the V gene TRBV7-3, with TRBD1 matching over 9 bases. Germline V lookup: CDR1 SGHTA, CDR2 FQGTGA. Trimming at V came to 1 base and at J to 5 bases, leaving 2 bases not matched to a gene. This CDR3 contains 15 residues. In nucleotides, the CDR3 is TGTGCCAGCAGCTTAATCGGACAGGGGACCGGGGAGCTGTTTTTT. Encoded protein: CASSLIGQGTGELFF.

The rearrangement links TRBV7-2 to TRBJ1-4; tentative D call: TRBD1 (6 bases). The CDR3 totals 14 residues. The germline CDR1 and CDR2 sequences are SGHTA and FQGNSA. Trimming pared 5 bases from V and 4 bases from J, leaving 11 bases between. CDR3 DNA sequence: TGTGCCAGCAGCCAAGACAGGCTTAATGAAAAACTGTTTTTT. It specifies CASSQDRLNEKLFF.

The chain recombines TRBV10-3 with TRBJ1-6; 9 nucleotides align to TRBD1. The V gene end was trimmed by 8 bases and the J gene end by 5 bases; junction bases not matched to a gene: 1. CDR1 and CDR2 from the germline V gene are ENHRY and SYGVKD. The CDR3 loop spans 13 amino acids. The CDR3: CAIRDRDNSPLHF. For the CDR3, the DNA is TGTGCCATCCGGGACAGGGATAATTCACCCCTCCACTTT.

The chain couples TRBV9 to TRBJ2-7; 7 nucleotides align to TRBD2. The CDR3 has 17 amino acids. The V segment lost 0 bases and the J segment 0 bases; nucleotides outside the gene matches: 9. From germline, CDR1 is SGDLS and CDR2 YYNGEE. CDR3 region: CASSVGPLGGSSYEQYF. The CDR3 DNA follows: TGTGCCAGCAGCGTAGGCCCCCTCGGCGGGAGCTCCTACGAGCAGTACTTC.

V gene TRBV10-3 combines with J gene TRBJ1-2; 8 bases align to TRBD1. V lost 11 bases, J lost 4 bases, and 15 bases stayed unmatched. The length of the CDR3 is 15 residues. Germline values: CDR1 ENHRY, CDR2 SYGVKD. The CDR3 loop is CAVATDRGSSYGYTF. The CDR3 DNA reads TGTGCCGTCGCGACCGACAGGGGATCTAGCTATGGCTACACCTTC.

This clone was seen only once. The chain joins TRBV4-2 to TRBJ2-7; D is possibly TRBD1 (5 bases). This CDR3 has 15 amino acids. Trimming pared 1 base from V and 0 bases from J, leaving 10 bases between. CDR1 LGHNA and CDR2 YNFKEQ come from the germline V gene. The CDR3 loop is CASSQGGGSSYEQYF. The CDR3 DNA reads as TGTGCCAGCAGCCAAGGGGGCGGCAGCTCCTACGAGCAGTACTTC.

The chain joins TRBV5-1 to TRBJ2-1; 10 bases are shared with TRBD2. V trimming: 4 bases; J trimming: 9 bases; junction bases outside the gene matches: 10. CDR1 and CDR2 from the germline V gene are SGHRS and YFSETQ. CDR3 length: 15 residues. CDR3 loop: CASSQEGLANGEQFF. CDR3 sequence (DNA): TGCGCCAGCAGCCAGGAGGGACTAGCGAATGGTGAGCAGTTCTTC.

J is TRBJ1-3 and V is TRBV10-3; 8 bases are a match to TRBD1. V trimming: 8 bases; J trimming: 4 bases; junction bases outside the gene matches: 10. CDR3 size: 15 residues. The V gene's germline CDR1 is ENHRY and CDR2 SYGVKD. As DNA, the CDR3 is TGTGCCATCGGAGGGACAGGCATTGTGGGAAACACCATATATTTT. Translated, it gives CAIGGTGIVGNTIYF.

The chain couples TRBV14 to TRBJ2-2, with D hard to call. V was shortened by 0 bases and J by 1 base, with 9 bases between the two germline ends. CDR3 length: 16 amino acids. Per the germline V gene, CDR1 is SGHDN and CDR2 is FVKESK. The CDR3 coding sequence is TGTGCCAGCAGCCAAGAGGGTAGAGGGAACACCGGGGAGCTGTTTTTT. Translation gives CASSQEGRGNTGELFF. Full variable domain (rest looked up from reference TRBV14 and TRBJ2-2): EAGVTQFPSHSVIEKGQTVTLRCDPISGHDNLYWYRRVMGKEIKFLLHFVKESKQDESGMPNNRFLAERTGGTYSTLKVQPAELEDSGVYFCASSQEGRGNTGELFFGEGSRLTVL.